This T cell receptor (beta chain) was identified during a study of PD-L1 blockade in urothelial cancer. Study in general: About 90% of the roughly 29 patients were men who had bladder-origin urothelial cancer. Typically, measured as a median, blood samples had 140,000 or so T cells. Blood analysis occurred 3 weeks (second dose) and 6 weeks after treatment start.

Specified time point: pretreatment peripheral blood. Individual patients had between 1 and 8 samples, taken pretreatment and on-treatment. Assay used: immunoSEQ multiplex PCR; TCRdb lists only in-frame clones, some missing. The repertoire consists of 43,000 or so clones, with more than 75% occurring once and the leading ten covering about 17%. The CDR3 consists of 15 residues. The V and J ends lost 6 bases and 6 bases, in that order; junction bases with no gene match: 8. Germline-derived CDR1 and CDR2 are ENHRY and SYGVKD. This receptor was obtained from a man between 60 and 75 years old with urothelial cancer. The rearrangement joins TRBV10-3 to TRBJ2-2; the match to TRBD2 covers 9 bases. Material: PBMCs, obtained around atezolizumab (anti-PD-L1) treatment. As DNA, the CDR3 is TGTGCCATCAGCCTCCTAGCGGGGTCGGCCGGGGAGCTGTTTTTT. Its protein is CAISLLAGSAGELFF.